These 15 T cell receptor beta chains came from one sample sequenced in a study of breast tumors, draining lymph nodes, adjacent tissues. TCRdb passed the multiplex PCR reads through MiXCR, listing each CDR3 protein once. The sample contains approximately 230,000 distinct CDR3 sequences, 34% of which appear only once. Breast cancer patients provided tissue from their axillary draining lymph nodes. Input material: axillary lymph node tissue. The origin of the receptors is a female donor with breast cancer. Some clones in this sample may be carry-over from other donors' samples.

This clonotype showed up many times. The chain joins TRBV19 to TRBJ1-5; TRBD1 is a possible D gene (5 bases). Trimming removed 1 base at V and 5 bases at J, with 6 bases between. Germline V gene sequence: CDR1 LNHDA, CDR2 SQIVND (reference sequence). The CDR3 runs to 13 residues. As DNA, the CDR3 is TGTGCCAGTAGTATAGCGGGGGATCAGCCCCAGCATTTT. This encodes CASSIAGDQPQHF. Filled out from reference TRBV19 and TRBJ1-5, the complete variable domain reads DGGITQSPKYLFRKEGQNVTLSCEQNLNHDAMYWYRQDPGQGLRLIYYSQIVNDFQKGDIAEGYSVSREKKESFPLTVTSAQKNPTAFYLCASSIAGDQPQHFGDGTRLSIL.

This clonotype was counted between two and nine times. This rearrangement joins TRBV3-1 to TRBJ2-7, with D possibly being TRBD1 (5 bases). Germline CDR1 is LGHDT and CDR2 is YNNKEL (reference sequence). The CDR3 extends over 16 amino acids. The germline V and J ends were trimmed by 8 bases and 4 bases, with 24 bases remaining between them. CDR3 region: CASYRTGPRRRYEQYF. The CDR3 DNA sequence: TGTGCCAGCTATAGAACAGGTCCACGTCGAAGGTACGAGCAGTACTTC.

At least ten counts were recorded for this clonotype. The chain has TRBV6-6 and TRBJ1-5; D gene uncertain. In germline, CDR1 is MNHNY, CDR2 SVGAGI (reference sequence). The CDR3 consists of 15 residues. V shed 4 bases and J shed 2 bases, with 12 bases lying between them. For the CDR3, the DNA is TGTGCCAGCAGTTTCAGTTCCAGCGGCAATCAGCCCCAGCATTTT. This gives the protein CASSFSSSGNQPQHF.

This clonotype occurred many times. The chain employs TRBV20-1 and TRBJ2-1, with D perhaps matching TRBD2 (5 bases). Between the trimmed V and J ends, which lost 0 bases and 6 bases, there was a span of 18 bases. The CDR3 length is 16 residues. Germline values: CDR1 DFQATT, CDR2 SNEGSKA (reference sequence). The CDR3, as DNA: TGCAGTGCTAGAGACCCAGAGGAGAGGAGCGGCAATGAGCAGTTCTTC. Amino acids: CSARDPEERSGNEQFF.

This rearrangement joins TRBV2 to TRBJ1-4; D call uncertain. CDR1 is SNHLY, CDR2 FYNNEI, per germline. Trimming took 5 bases from V and 5 from J, leaving 12 bases between them. This CDR3 spans 14 amino acids. CDR3 protein: CASSLAAYNEKLFF. DNA for the CDR3: TGTGCCAGCAGTCTAGCCGCCTACAATGAAAAACTGTTTTTT.

About this clonotype itself: This could be a read error, since a much larger clone is one nucleotide away. The rearrangement joins TRBV12-3 or TRBV12-4 to TRBJ2-1; D is tentatively TRBD1 or TRBD2 (5 bases each). Trimming stripped 4 bases from V and 10 bases from J, with 8 bases between. The CDR3 runs 11 residues. Written as DNA, the CDR3 is TGTGCCAGCAGTTCGAGGGACGAGCAGTTCTTC. It codes for CASSSRDEQFF.

The V gene is TRBV7-9, the J gene TRBJ2-3; D tentatively reads TRBD1 or TRBD2 (6 bases each). Trimming cost V 7 bases and J 11 bases, with 28 bases left between them. The CDR3 is 16 amino acids. Germline lookup yields CDR1 SEHNR and CDR2 FQNEAQ (reference sequence). CDR3 DNA: TGTGCCAGCATCCTAGGGGGGCCGAGGTCCTACAATGAGCAGTATTTT. Translated, it gives CASILGGPRSYNEQYF.

V gene TRBV6-1 combines with J gene TRBJ2-5, with a possible D match to TRBD1 (6 bases). The V gene lost 5 bases and the J gene lost 5 bases, with 15 bases spanning the gap. The CDR3 sequence is 14 residues long. Germline V gene sequence: CDR1 MNHNS, CDR2 SASEGT. In nucleotides, the CDR3 is TGTGCCAGCAGTAACGGACAGTACCGCGAGACCCAGTACTTC. It encodes CASSNGQYRETQYF.

In this sample, this clonotype turned up many times. The chain carries TRBV4-2 and TRBJ2-7, with 8 positions matching TRBD2. Trimming removed 1 base from V and 4 bases from J; junction bases left unmatched: 9. CDR1 is LGHNA, CDR2 YNFKEQ, per germline. The CDR3 has 16 residues. In nucleotides, the CDR3 is TGTGCCAGCAGCCAAGTTGACTGGCGGGGGGAGTACGAGCAGTACTTC. This translates into CASSQVDWRGEYEQYF.

This clonotype was detected ten times or more. Here the CDR3 reads CASSSTSEIYNEQFF. CDR3 coding DNA: TGTGCCAGCAGCTCGACTAGCGAGATTTACAATGAGCAGTTCTTC. V is TRBV9 and J is TRBJ2-1, with 8 bases lining up with TRBD2. Germline CDR1 SGDLS, CDR2 YYNGEE. There are 15 residues in the CDR3. V gave up 4 bases and J gave up 4 bases; unmatched junction bases: 7.

Ten or more counts support this clonotype. CDR3 nucleotide sequence: TGTGCCAGCAGCCTGCTAAGCACCGGGGAGCTGTTTTTT. Translating gives CASSLLSTGELFF. The chain carries TRBV7-3 and TRBJ2-2, with D unresolved. The CDR3 length is 13 residues. The germline V and J ends were trimmed by 5 bases and 4 bases, with 8 bases remaining between them. Looked up from germline, CDR1 is SGHTA and CDR2 is FQGTGA.

This clonotype was seen at least ten times. This rearrangement joins TRBV4-3 to TRBJ2-5, with 8 bases lining up with TRBD1. J lost 5 bases, V lost 2 bases, and 7 bases had no gene match. Germline V gene sequence: CDR1 LGHNA, CDR2 YSLEER. The CDR3 spans 15 residues. The CDR3 sequence is CASSQTTGGGETQYF. CDR3 nucleotide sequence: TGCGCCAGCAGCCAAACCACAGGGGGTGGGGAGACCCAGTACTTC.

This clonotype has at least ten counts. This sequence joins TRBV9 and TRBJ2-1; the D call may be TRBD1 or TRBD2 (6 bases each). The CDR3 extends over 12 amino acids. The germline V gene has CDR1 SGDLS and CDR2 YYNGEE. With 0 bases removed from V and 15 bases from J, the gap between germline ends came to 13 bases. The CDR3 loop is CASSVEGGSRFF. CDR3 DNA sequence: TGTGCCAGCAGCGTAGAGGGGGGATCTCGGTTCTTC.

As concerns this clonotype: One end of the junction fails to match germline, which may point to a read error. The gene calls are TRBV7-2 and TRBJ1-2; D remains unclear. The CDR3 is 15 amino acids. Per the germline V gene, CDR1 is SGHTA and CDR2 is FQGNSA. CDR3 sequence reads: CASSQEGNNLGGYPF. The CDR3 DNA sequence: TGTGCCAGCAGCCAAGAAGGAAACAACCTGGGTGGCTACCCCTTC.

For this clonotype: The conserved closing phenylalanine or tryptophan is absent in this CDR3, likely reflecting a read error. The chain joins TRBV9 to TRBJ2-1; the D is unclear. V was clipped by 0 bases and J by 11 bases, with 12 bases between them. The CDR3 is 13 residues long. The germline gives CDR1 SGDLS, CDR2 YYNGEE. This chain's CDR3 is CASSVEPLRQQFS. The CDR3 DNA reads as TGTGCCAGCAGCGTAGAGCCCCTCCGGCAGCAGTTCTCC.